This T cell receptor beta chain was observed in a study of blood T cell repertoires in COVID-19. Assay: immunoSEQ multiplex PCR; the TCRdb copy retains only in-frame clones and omits some. The data show tens of thousands of clones, around 77% seen once. This clone came up a few times. Germline values: CDR1 SGHTA, CDR2 FQGNSA. J was trimmed by 6 bases and V by 5 bases; bases with no gene match: 10. This CDR3 comprises 15 residues. The sequenced material came from peripheral blood. V is TRBV7-2 and J is TRBJ2-1, with TRBD2 matching over 7 bases. This sequence originates from a man in his 70s with COVID-19, enrolled during active disease. Here the CDR3 DNA reads TGTGCCAGCAGCCCGGGCGGGAGTAACAGCAATGAGCAGTTCTTC. Amino acid sequence: CASSPGGSNSNEQFF.